The 20 T cell receptor beta chains below all came from one sample that was sequenced in a study of blood T cell repertoires in COVID-19 (TCRdb year 2020). The library was generated by the immunoSEQ multiplex PCR assay. TCRdb obtained this table from immuneACCESS and retained in-frame rearrangements with V and J assigned. These tables miss some clones; where compared with another copy, unresolved V genes account for less than half of the shortfall, and the remainder is unexplained. Counted in this sample were 330,000 or so clones; more than 75% of them appeared once. The ten top clones hold around 1.9% of the sample. The sequenced material came from PBMCs or T cells enriched from blood (not recorded which). All receptors come from a man between 40 and 49 years old in a cohort exposed to, infected with or recovered from COVID-19 (not recorded which).

The chain recombines TRBV27 with TRBJ2-2; TRBD2 matches at 9 bases. CDR3 size: 16 residues. V shed 4 bases and J 4 bases; nucleotides not matched to a gene: 7. The V gene's germline CDR1 is MNHEY and CDR2 SMNVEV (reference sequence). CDR3 bases: TGTGCCAGCAGTTCGTTAGCGGGAGACCCCACCGGGGAGCTGTTTTTT. Its protein product is CASSSLAGDPTGELFF.

This clone was detected once. J is TRBJ1-2 and V is TRBV28, with a possible D match to TRBD1 (6 bases). The CDR3 spans 13 residues. Germline-derived CDR1 and CDR2 are MDHEN and SYDVKM. Trimming pared 4 bases from V and 8 bases from J, leaving 14 bases between. The CDR3 DNA is TGTGCCAGCAGTTCAGGGGCCTCGGGGGGCTACACCTTC. Residues: CASSSGASGGYTF.

The gene calls are TRBV11-2 and TRBJ2-2; the D gene is possibly TRBD2 (6 bases). Per the germline V gene, CDR1 is SGHAT and CDR2 is FQNNGV. The CDR3 spans 15 residues. Trimming left V 1 base short and J 7 bases short, with 13 bases between. The CDR3 DNA follows: TGTGCCAGCAGCTTAGGCGGGACTGCCGGCGGGGAGCTGTTTTTT. Residues: CASSLGGTAGGELFF.

This rearrangement joins TRBV19 to TRBJ1-1; D perhaps matches TRBD1 (6 bases). Germline loops: CDR1 LNHDA, CDR2 SQIVND (reference sequence). Between the trimmed V and J ends, which lost 9 bases and 0 bases, there was a span of 14 bases. The CDR3 totals 14 residues. As DNA, the CDR3 is TGTGCCAGCCACTCCAGGGGAATGAACACTGAAGCTTTCTTT. Protein sequence: CASHSRGMNTEAFF.

This chain connects TRBV28 to TRBJ2-1; weak D call: TRBD1 (6 bases). This CDR3 spans 15 amino acids. V was shortened by 7 bases and J by 5 bases, with 18 bases between the two germline ends. CDR1 is MDHEN, CDR2 SYDVKM, per germline. CDR3 bases: TGTGCCAGCACTCAGTGGGGGCAGGATAACAATGAGCAGTTCTTC. It specifies CASTQWGQDNNEQFF.

The chain combines TRBV19 with TRBJ2-3, with 13 nucleotides matching TRBD2. This CDR3 has 16 amino acids. Per germline, CDR1 LNHDA and CDR2 SQIVND (reference sequence). After removal of 3 bases from V and 3 bases from J, the junction contained 3 bases not matched to a gene. CDR3 coding DNA: TGTGCCAGTAGTATGAAACTAGCGGGAGGGACAGATACGCAGTATTTT. Its translation: CASSMKLAGGTDTQYF.

The chain is built from TRBV28 and TRBJ1-2; 7 bases are shared with TRBD1. Germline assignment: CDR1 MDHEN and CDR2 SYDVKM. CDR3 length: 13 residues. Trimming removed 2 bases from V and 8 bases from J; junction bases left unmatched: 5. CDR3 sequence: CASSLAGGGGYTF. The DNA of the CDR3 is TGTGCCAGCAGTTTAGCAGGGGGTGGGGGCTACACCTTC.

The V gene is TRBV10-3, the J gene TRBJ2-5, with TRBD2 matching over 7 bases. The J segment lost 3 bases and the V segment lost 10 bases, leaving 17 bases of the junction unmatched. CDR3 length: 16 residues. From germline, CDR1 is ENHRY and CDR2 SYGVKD. CDR3 region: CATFWIRRELEETQYF. Written as DNA, the CDR3 is TGTGCCACCTTTTGGATTCGGCGGGAGTTGGAAGAGACCCAGTACTTC.

The gene calls are TRBV27 and TRBJ2-3; 14 positions agree with TRBD2. V trimming: 3 bases; J trimming: 4 bases; junction bases outside the gene matches: 3. Germline V gene data show CDR1 as MNHEY and CDR2 as SMNVEV (reference sequence). The CDR3 loop spans 16 amino acids. CDR3 amino acids: CASSFGTSGSADTQYF. Here the CDR3 DNA reads TGTGCCAGCAGTTTTGGGACTAGCGGGAGCGCAGATACGCAGTATTTT.

V gene TRBV28 combines with J gene TRBJ2-7; weak D call: TRBD2 (6 bases). The V gene's germline CDR1 is MDHEN and CDR2 SYDVKM. V was trimmed by 6 bases and J by 1 base, leaving 19 bases between them. This CDR3 is 16 amino acids long. The CDR3 sequence: CASSRRGDSISYEQYF. The CDR3 nucleotides are TGTGCCAGCAGCAGACGCGGGGACTCCATTTCCTACGAGCAGTACTTC.

The rearrangement links TRBV6-5 to TRBJ1-3; the match to TRBD1 covers 7 bases. Trimming at V came to 6 bases and at J to 7 bases, leaving 9 bases not matched to a gene. The V gene's germline CDR1 is MNHEY and CDR2 SVGAGI. The CDR3 totals 14 residues. The CDR3: CASRRDRASNTIYF. CDR3 DNA: TGTGCCAGCAGGAGGGACAGAGCAAGTAACACCATATATTTT.

V usage is TRBV27 and J usage is TRBJ2-2; no clear D. This CDR3 spans 12 amino acids. Trimming took off 5 bases at V and 7 bases at J, with 8 bases between the two ends. The V gene's germline CDR1 is MNHEY and CDR2 SMNVEV (reference sequence). The CDR3 region is CASSLRSGELFF. The CDR3 DNA reads TGTGCCAGCAGTCTAAGAAGCGGGGAGCTGTTTTTT.

This clone was detected once. The rearrangement links TRBV24-1 to TRBJ2-2, with TRBD2 matching over 11 bases. Germline trimming cut 4 bases from V and 4 bases from J; bases unmatched to any gene: 4. This CDR3 has 16 amino acids. Germline V CDR1 and CDR2: KGHDR, SFDVKD. The DNA for the CDR3 is TGTGCCACCAGTGACCTGGGGACTAGCGGCACCGGGGAGCTGTTTTTT. This encodes CATSDLGTSGTGELFF.

The rearrangement links TRBV2 to TRBJ2-1, with 8 bases matching TRBD2. Germline lookup yields CDR1 SNHLY and CDR2 FYNNEI. Losses at the gene ends were 4 bases for V and 9 bases for J; bases not matched to a gene: 8. There are 14 residues in the CDR3. CDR3 in DNA: TGTGCCAGCAGTGGAGGGACTAGATTCATTGAGCAGTTCTTC. It yields the protein CASSGGTRFIEQFF.

This clone appeared once. The chain uses TRBV2 and TRBJ1-5; maybe TRBD1 (5 bases). V gave up 4 bases and J gave up 6 bases, with 16 bases separating them. This CDR3 is 15 amino acids long. Germline V gene sequence: CDR1 SNHLY, CDR2 FYNNEI. CDR3 sequence (DNA): TGTGCCAGCAGTGCGGAGGGGCTCGGTAGTCAGCCCCAGCATTTT. Translated: CASSAEGLGSQPQHF.

The chain recombines TRBV5-1 with TRBJ1-1; D is unclear. The germline gives CDR1 SGHRS, CDR2 YFSETQ. The CDR3 sequence is 14 residues long. The V end lost 2 bases, the J end lost 1 base, and 9 bases lay between the germline ends. DNA for the CDR3: TGCGCCAGCAGCTTTGTACTAACGAACACTGAAGCTTTCTTT. Translated: CASSFVLTNTEAFF.

The rearrangement joins TRBV10-3 to TRBJ1-6; 7 bases map to TRBD1. Germline V gene data show CDR1 as ENHRY and CDR2 as SYGVKD. With V trimmed by 6 bases and J by 7 bases, 3 bases remained unmatched. The CDR3 covers 13 residues. The CDR3 loop is CAIRGTENSPLHF. DNA of the CDR3: TGTGCCATCAGGGGGACAGAAAATTCACCCCTCCACTTT.

The V call is TRBV7-9, the J call TRBJ2-1; 10 positions match TRBD2. J was trimmed by 5 bases and V by 0 bases; bases with no gene match: 4. Germline V lookup: CDR1 SEHNR, CDR2 FQNEAQ (reference sequence). The CDR3 spans 16 residues. CDR3 coding DNA: TGTGCCAGCAGCTTAGCGCCGGGACTAGCGAACAATGAGCAGTTCTTC. Its translation is CASSLAPGLANNEQFF.

This clone was counted once. This chain connects TRBV24-1 to TRBJ2-2; possible D gene TRBD1, 6 bases. Trimming stripped 6 bases from V and 5 bases from J, with 9 bases between. CDR3 length equals 13 residues. Germline V gives CDR1 KGHDR, CDR2 SFDVKD. The CDR3 region is CATSQGGTGELFF. The CDR3 nucleotides are TGTGCCACCAGTCAAGGGGGAACCGGGGAGCTGTTTTTT.

The chain combines TRBV10-3 with TRBJ2-1; 14 bases are shared with TRBD2. From germline, CDR1 is ENHRY and CDR2 SYGVKD. The CDR3 totals 16 residues. J gave up 4 bases and V 10 bases, and 9 bases lay outside the gene matches. The CDR3 DNA follows: TGTGCCACCGAACCGGGACTAGCGGGAGCTTACAATGAGCAGTTCTTC. Protein: CATEPGLAGAYNEQFF.